This entry lists 8 T cell receptor beta chains sequenced from one sample in a study of cytomegalovirus exposure and HLA in healthy donors. The PCR ran on 60 Vbeta and 13 Jbeta primers. Method: immunoSEQ multiplex PCR; TCRdb's copy keeps in-frame clones and lacks some. This table has 130,000 or so clones, more than 60% appearing once. Sequences were obtained from PBMCs. Receptors originate from a woman in her thirties or forties in good health and CMV-seropositive.

This sequence joins TRBV4-3 and TRBJ1-1; D perhaps matches TRBD1 (6 bases). CDR3 length equals 14 residues. Germline CDR1 reads LGHNA; CDR2 reads YSLEER. The V and J ends lost 3 bases and 1 base respectively, with 9 bases between them. The CDR3 loop reads CASSQGARNTEAFF. CDR3 nucleotides: TGCGCCAGCAGCCAGGGGGCGCGGAACACTGAAGCTTTCTTT.

This chain links TRBV11-2 with TRBJ2-5, with D possibly being TRBD2 (7 bases). V lost 5 bases and J 5 bases, leaving 21 bases between the germline ends. Germline lookup yields CDR1 SGHAT and CDR2 FQNNGV. The CDR3 runs to 16 residues. This CDR3 is CASSKGGGRGDETQYF. The CDR3 region has the DNA TGTGCCAGCAGCAAGGGGGGGGGCCGTGGGGACGAGACCCAGTACTTC.

The chain uses TRBV7-2 and TRBJ2-3; maybe TRBD1 (5 bases). Trimming left V 2 bases short and J 3 bases short, with 9 bases between. The length of the CDR3 is 14 residues. Germline V CDR1 and CDR2: SGHTA, FQGNSA. The CDR3 here is CASSLTAGTDTQYF. DNA for the CDR3: TGTGCCAGCAGCTTAACGGCAGGGACAGATACGCAGTATTTT.

The chain carries TRBV5-4 and TRBJ1-1; tentative D call: TRBD1 (5 bases). CDR1 is SGHNT and CDR2 is YYREEE in the germline V gene (reference sequence). Trimming shortened V by 3 bases and J by 1 base, and 10 bases separated the two germline ends. CDR3 length equals 14 residues. The CDR3 loop is CASSSYDRNTEAFF. DNA of the CDR3: TGTGCCAGCAGCTCCTATGACAGGAACACTGAAGCTTTCTTT. Together with reference TRBV5-4 and TRBJ1-1, the CDR3 gives the full variable domain: ETGVTQSPTHLIKTRGQQVTLRCSSQSGHNTVSWYQQALGQGPQFIFQYYREEENGRGNFPPRFSGLQFPNYSSELNVNALELDDSALYLCASSSYDRNTEAFFGQGTRLTVV.

The chain links TRBV4-1 to TRBJ2-7, with a tentative D call TRBD2 (6 bases). Germline CDR1 reads MGHRA; CDR2 reads YSYEKL. The germline V and J ends were trimmed by 0 bases and 4 bases, with 13 bases remaining between them. This CDR3 contains 15 residues. The CDR3 spells CASSQDTGDRYEQYF. DNA for the CDR3: TGCGCCAGCAGCCAAGATACGGGGGACCGGTACGAGCAGTACTTC.

This chain uses TRBV25-1 with TRBJ1-6; D unresolved. The CDR3 spans 14 residues. Trimming shortened V by 1 base and J by 13 bases, and 14 bases separated the two germline ends. Germline-derived CDR1 and CDR2 are MGHDK and SYGVNS. CDR3 DNA: TGTGCCAGCAGTGAATCCGGGAGAGGAATCCCCCTCCACTTT. Translating it yields CASSESGRGIPLHF.

The rearrangement links TRBV20-1 to TRBJ2-3; D is unclear. CDR1 and CDR2 from the germline V gene are DFQATT and SNEGSKA (reference sequence). CDR3 length: 11 residues. V lost 6 bases and J lost 5, with 9 bases in between. CDR3 protein: CSAQTGDTQYF. The CDR3 DNA follows: TGCAGTGCACAAACGGGAGATACGCAGTATTTT.

This clone was seen more than once but under ten times. The chain links TRBV7-3 to TRBJ2-2; tentatively, D is TRBD1 (6 bases). Trimming removed 4 bases from V and 3 bases from J, with 9 bases in between. There are 14 residues in the CDR3. Germline V gene sequence: CDR1 SGHTA, CDR2 FQGTGA. The CDR3 region is CASSSDSYTGELFF. The CDR3 DNA follows: TGTGCCAGCAGCTCGGACAGTTACACCGGGGAGCTGTTTTTT.